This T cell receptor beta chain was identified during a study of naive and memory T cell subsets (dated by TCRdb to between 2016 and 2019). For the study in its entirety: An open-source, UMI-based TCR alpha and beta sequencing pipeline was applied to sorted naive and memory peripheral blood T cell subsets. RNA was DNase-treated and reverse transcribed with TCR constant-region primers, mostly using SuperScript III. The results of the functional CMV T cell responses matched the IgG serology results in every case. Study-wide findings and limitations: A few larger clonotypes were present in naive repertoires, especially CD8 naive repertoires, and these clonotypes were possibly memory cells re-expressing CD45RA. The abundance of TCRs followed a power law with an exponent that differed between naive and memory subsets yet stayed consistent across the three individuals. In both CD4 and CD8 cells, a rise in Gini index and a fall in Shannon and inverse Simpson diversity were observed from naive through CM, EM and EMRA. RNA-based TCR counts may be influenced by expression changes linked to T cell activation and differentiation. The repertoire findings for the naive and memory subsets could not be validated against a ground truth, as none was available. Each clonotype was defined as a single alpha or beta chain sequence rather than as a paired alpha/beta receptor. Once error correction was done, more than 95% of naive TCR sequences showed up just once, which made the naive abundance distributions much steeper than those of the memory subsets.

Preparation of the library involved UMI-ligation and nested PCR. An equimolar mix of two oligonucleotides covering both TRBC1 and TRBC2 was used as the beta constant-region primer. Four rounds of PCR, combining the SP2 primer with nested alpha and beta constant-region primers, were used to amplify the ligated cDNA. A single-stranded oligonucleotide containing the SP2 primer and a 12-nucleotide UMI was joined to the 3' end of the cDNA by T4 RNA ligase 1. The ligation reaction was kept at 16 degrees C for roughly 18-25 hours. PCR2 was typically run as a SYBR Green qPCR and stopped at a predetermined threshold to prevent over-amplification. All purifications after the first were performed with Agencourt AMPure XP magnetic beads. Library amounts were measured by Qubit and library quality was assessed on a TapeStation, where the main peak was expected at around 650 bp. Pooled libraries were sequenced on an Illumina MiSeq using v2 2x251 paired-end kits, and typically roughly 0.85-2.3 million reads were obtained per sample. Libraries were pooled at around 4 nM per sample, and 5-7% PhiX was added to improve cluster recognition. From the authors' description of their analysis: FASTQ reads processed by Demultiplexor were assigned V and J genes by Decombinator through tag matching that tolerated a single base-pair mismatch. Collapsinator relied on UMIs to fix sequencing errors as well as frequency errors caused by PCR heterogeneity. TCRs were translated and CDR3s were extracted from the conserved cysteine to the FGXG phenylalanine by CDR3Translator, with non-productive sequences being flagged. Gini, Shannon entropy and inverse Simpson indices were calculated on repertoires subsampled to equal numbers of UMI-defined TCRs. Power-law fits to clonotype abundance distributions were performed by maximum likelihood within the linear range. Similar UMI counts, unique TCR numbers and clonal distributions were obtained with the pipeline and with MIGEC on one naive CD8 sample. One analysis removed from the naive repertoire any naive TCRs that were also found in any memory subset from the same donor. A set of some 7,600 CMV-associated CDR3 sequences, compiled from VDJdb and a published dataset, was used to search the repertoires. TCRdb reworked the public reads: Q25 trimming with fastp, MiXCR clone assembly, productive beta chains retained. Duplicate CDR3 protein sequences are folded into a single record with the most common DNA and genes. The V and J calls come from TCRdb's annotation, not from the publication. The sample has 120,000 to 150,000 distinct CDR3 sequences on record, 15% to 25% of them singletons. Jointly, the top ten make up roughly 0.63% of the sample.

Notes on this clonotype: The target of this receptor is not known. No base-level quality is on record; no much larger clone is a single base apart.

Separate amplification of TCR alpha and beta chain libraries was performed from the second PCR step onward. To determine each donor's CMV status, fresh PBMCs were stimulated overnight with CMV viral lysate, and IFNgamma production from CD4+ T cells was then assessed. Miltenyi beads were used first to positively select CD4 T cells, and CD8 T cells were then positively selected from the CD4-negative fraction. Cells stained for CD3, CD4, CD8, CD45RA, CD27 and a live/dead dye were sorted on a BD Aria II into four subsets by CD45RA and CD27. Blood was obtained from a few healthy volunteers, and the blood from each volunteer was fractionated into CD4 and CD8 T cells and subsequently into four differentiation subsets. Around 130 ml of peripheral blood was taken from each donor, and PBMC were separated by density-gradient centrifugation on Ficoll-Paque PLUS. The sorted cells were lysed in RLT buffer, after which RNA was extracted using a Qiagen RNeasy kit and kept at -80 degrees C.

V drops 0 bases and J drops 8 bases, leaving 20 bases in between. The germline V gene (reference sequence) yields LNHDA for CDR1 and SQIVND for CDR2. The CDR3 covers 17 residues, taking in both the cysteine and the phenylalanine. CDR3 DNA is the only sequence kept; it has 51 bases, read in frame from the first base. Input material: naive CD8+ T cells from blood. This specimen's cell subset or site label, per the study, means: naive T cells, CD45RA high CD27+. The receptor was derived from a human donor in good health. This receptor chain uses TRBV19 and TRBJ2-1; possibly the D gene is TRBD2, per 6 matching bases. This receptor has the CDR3 CASSIDSAGTGDHEQFF. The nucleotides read TGTGCCAGTAGTATAGATAGTGCCGGGACTGGAGACCATGAGCAGTTCTTC.